A selection of T cell receptor beta chains follows, all from one sample in a study of blood T cell repertoires in COVID-19. TCRdb keeps only in-frame clones here, not all; method: immunoSEQ multiplex PCR. The data show 450,000 or so clones, roughly 89% seen once. The sample comprised peripheral blood. The receptor source for this set is a man between 18 and 35 years old with COVID-19, enrolled during active disease. The CDR3 runs from the conserved cysteine through the conserved F or W. The D gene is left open where the match is weak. Where a row states a size, it is once, few, many or the class of an expanded clone; other rows omit it.

.	.	TRBV7-9	TRBJ2-5	CASSLDLGLPETQYF	TGTGCCAGCAGCTTAGATTTGGGGCTCCCAGAGACCCAGTACTTC
TRBD2	.	TRBV29-1	TRBJ2-3	CSVVGRASTDTQYF	TGCAGCGTTGTCGGGAGGGCTAGCACAGATACGCAGTATTTT
TRBD1	once	TRBV5-1	TRBJ1-1	CASSSRQGLTEAFF	TGCGCCAGCAGCTCCAGACAGGGGCTCACTGAAGCTTTCTTT
.	.	TRBV27	TRBJ2-1	CASSLVGAPVSSYNEQFF	TGTGCCAGCAGTTTGGTTGGGGCACCAGTCAGCTCCTACAATGAGCAGTTCTTC
.	.	TRBV15	TRBJ1-6	CATSTGSGSPLHF	TGTGCCACCAGTACAGGGAGCGGCTCACCCCTCCACTTT
.	.	TRBV5-4	TRBJ2-7	CASSLGDSSYEQYF	TGTGCCAGCAGCTTGGGAGATTCGTCCTACGAGCAGTACTTC
.	.	TRBV19	TRBJ2-2	CASNPGVGTGELFF	TGTGCCAGTAACCCGGGAGTAGGTACCGGGGAGCTGTTTTTT
.	.	TRBV6-2/TRBV6-3	TRBJ1-1	CASSYQGQRYEAFF	TGTGCCAGCAGTTACCAAGGACAGCGGTATGAAGCTTTCTTT
.	.	TRBV14	TRBJ1-1	CASSQFYREAFF	TGTGCCAGCAGCCAGTTTTACAGAGAAGCTTTCTTT
.	few	TRBV5-6	TRBJ1-3	CASSLLLNEGNTIYF	TGTGCCAGCAGCTTGTTGCTAAATGAGGGAAACACCATATATTTT
.	once	TRBV12-3/TRBV12-4	TRBJ2-7	CASTLIGSGEQYF	TGTGCCAGCACCCTAATAGGGTCGGGAGAGCAGTACTTC
.	.	TRBV4-2	TRBJ2-1	CASSSHGGGNNEQFF	TGTGCCAGCAGCTCCCATGGGGGCGGAAACAATGAGCAGTTCTTC
.	once	TRBV30	TRBJ2-1	CAWGMGGLDEQFF	TGTGCCTGGGGGATGGGGGGGCTCGATGAGCAGTTCTTC
.	few	TRBV4-2	TRBJ1-6	CASSQSGMNSPLHF	TGTGCCAGCAGCCAATCAGGGATGAATTCACCCCTCCACTTT
.	.	TRBV27	TRBJ1-5	CASSLRPPEGNQPQHF	TGTGCCAGCAGTTTACGACCCCCAGAGGGCAATCAGCCCCAGCATTTT
.	.	TRBV2	TRBJ1-1	CASRSDTQWAFF	TGTGCCAGCAGGAGTGACACCCAGTGGGCTTTCTTT